This TCR beta chain was captured in a study of cytomegalovirus exposure and HLA in healthy donors. The CDR3 has 18 amino acids. Looked up from germline, CDR1 is SEHNR and CDR2 is FQNEAQ (reference sequence). Deletions cut 10 bases from V and 0 bases from J, with 25 bases between. With 60 Vbeta and 13 Jbeta primers, the PCR was carried out. Libraries were prepared by immunoSEQ multiplex PCR; TCRdb keeps only in-frame clonotypes and omits some of them. The sample records over 100,000 clones, around three quarters being singletons. The source material was PBMCs. The receptor was derived from a woman aged 18-29 years in good health and CMV-seropositive. The gene calls are TRBV7-9 and TRBJ1-3; perhaps TRBD1 as D (6 bases). The CDR3 coding sequence is TGTGCCATCAGAATTAGGGGGGGGACATTTCGCTCTGGAAACACCATATATTTT. Translation: CAIRIRGGTFRSGNTIYF.